The TCR beta chain under discussion was sequenced for a study of blood T cell repertoires in COVID-19. Study in general: Whether acute or convalescent, the COVID-19 samples came from the United States, Italy and Spain.

J lost 6 bases, V lost 0 bases, and 2 bases had no gene match. Germline V gene lookup returns CDR1 SGHNT and CDR2 YYREEE (reference sequence). CDR3 length: 14 residues. As processed by the authors: By means of reference gene primer amplification, nucleated cell counts were estimated. The assay was immunoSEQ multiplex PCR, and TCRdb's table has in-frame clones only and misses some. That table supplies the V and J calls and clone size; D and trimming were determined from the DNA. Of around 360,000 clones in the sample, about 90% were seen once. Seattle's enrolled individuals joined amid active infection and were then monitored longitudinally.

Sequenced: peripheral blood. The TCR comes from a woman in her 30s with COVID-19, enrolled during active disease. V usage is TRBV5-4 and J usage is TRBJ2-2, with TRBD1 matching 7 bases. The CDR3 reads CASSLGTGPGELFF. CDR3 coding DNA: TGTGCCAGCAGCTTGGGGACAGGTCCCGGGGAGCTGTTTTTT. Based on the CDR3 plus reference TRBV5-4 and TRBJ2-2, the full variable domain is ETGVTQSPTHLIKTRGQQVTLRCSSQSGHNTVSWYQQALGQGPQFIFQYYREEENGRGNFPPRFSGLQFPNYSSELNVNALELDDSALYLCASSLGTGPGELFFGEGSRLTVL.